A single sample is the source of the 23 T cell receptor beta chains below, sequenced in a study of metastatic and nonmetastatic thyroid tumors. TCRdb reanalyzed the PCR reads via MiXCR. The table has around 12,000 clones, about 32% seen once. Not a single patient had been given any form of treatment at any point before undergoing thyroid surgery. Source material: tumor tissue. The origin of the receptors is a female donor with papillary thyroid cancer or a benign thyroid nodule (not recorded which). Some clones in this sample may be carry-over from other donors' samples.

Comment on this clone: This may come from a read error, since a much larger clone is one base off. V is TRBV20-1 and J is TRBJ2-3; D is unclear. Germline V gene sequence: CDR1 DFQATT, CDR2 SNEGSKA (reference sequence). The CDR3 length is 14 residues. The CDR3 loop is CSARDPDGSETQYF. The CDR3 coding sequence is TGCAGTGCTAGAGATCCCGACGGCTCAGAAACGCAGTATTTT.

This clone came up many times. This rearrangement joins TRBV10-2 to TRBJ2-4; TRBD2 is a possible D gene (5 bases). Trimming removed 6 bases from V and 0 bases from J, with 6 bases in between. This CDR3 is 13 amino acids long. The germline gives CDR1 WSHSY, CDR2 SAAADI. The CDR3 DNA follows: TGCGCCAGCAGGGGAGAAGCCAAAAACATTCAGTACTTC. Protein product: CASRGEAKNIQYF.

Many counts were recorded for this clone. The chain links TRBV7-9 to TRBJ1-1, with D tentatively TRBD1 (5 bases). Germline V gives CDR1 SEHNR, CDR2 FQNEAQ (reference sequence). The CDR3 totals 12 residues. Trimming took off 3 bases at V and 11 bases at J, with 13 bases between the two ends. CDR3 sequence reads: CASSFQGRGAFF. DNA of the CDR3: TGTGCCAGCAGCTTTCAGGGACGAGGGGCTTTCTTT.

This clone was recorded many times. The rearrangement uses TRBV7-7 and TRBJ1-4; D is unresolved. V dropped 0 bases and J dropped 4 bases, with 6 bases sitting between them. The CDR3 length is 14 residues. Per the germline V gene, CDR1 is SSHAT and CDR2 is FNYEAQ (reference sequence). The CDR3 DNA sequence: TGTGCCAGCAGCTTAGCCGGGGTTAATGAAAAACTGTTTTTT. Protein product: CASSLAGVNEKLFF.

The V call is TRBV19, the J call TRBJ2-3; weak D call: TRBD2 (6 bases). V gave up 5 bases and J gave up 2 bases, with 17 bases separating them. This CDR3 is built from 16 residues. CDR1 and CDR2 from the germline V gene are LNHDA and SQIVND (reference sequence). The chain's CDR3 is CASSAPSGLVTDTQYF. CDR3 nucleotide sequence: TGTGCCAGTAGTGCCCCAAGCGGGTTGGTCACAGATACGCAGTATTTT.

This clone was counted at least ten times. J is TRBJ2-1 and V is TRBV7-9, with D unclear. The germline CDR1 and CDR2 sequences are SEHNR and FQNEAQ (reference sequence). The CDR3 extends over 15 amino acids. Trimming took 0 bases from V and 4 from J, leaving 10 bases between them. CDR3 residues: CASSLAGPLYNEQFF. CDR3 sequence (DNA): TGTGCCAGCAGCTTAGCGGGCCCCCTTTACAATGAGCAGTTCTTC.

The chain joins TRBV6-1 to TRBJ2-2; D might be TRBD1 (6 bases). The CDR3 is 13 amino acids. Germline loops: CDR1 MNHNS, CDR2 SASEGT. Trimming left V 5 bases short and J 5 bases short, with 9 bases between. The CDR3 DNA reads as TGTGCCAGCAGTCTCAGGGGAACCGGGGAGCTGTTTTTT. It is translated as CASSLRGTGELFF.

Judged by abundance, this clone is medium-sized. V usage is TRBV20-1 and J usage is TRBJ2-6; D is perhaps TRBD1 (6 bases). The CDR3 is made up of 14 amino acids. Trimming cost V 6 bases and J 5 bases, with 14 bases left between them. The germline gives CDR1 DFQATT, CDR2 SNEGSKA (reference sequence). CDR3 in DNA: TGCAGTGCACCCACACAGGGTCGGGCCAACGTCCTGACTTTC. Translating gives CSAPTQGRANVLTF.

A remark on this clone: Additional DNA sequences in this sample encode the identical CDR3. V usage is TRBV6-1 and J usage is TRBJ2-1; 9 nucleotides match TRBD2. The junction had 6 bases not matched to a gene; V was cut back by 6 bases and J by 6 bases. Looked up from germline, CDR1 is MNHNS and CDR2 is SASEGT. This CDR3 spans 14 amino acids. The CDR3 sequence: CASSVAGEGNEQFF. The CDR3 nucleotides read TGTGCCAGCAGCGTAGCGGGAGAGGGCAATGAGCAGTTCTTC.

By share, this clone ranks as medium-sized (0.01 to 0.1%). J is TRBJ2-7 and V is TRBV4-1; 11 bases agree with TRBD2. J gave up 3 bases and V 0 bases, and 1 base lay outside the gene matches. Germline V gene data show CDR1 as MGHRA and CDR2 as YSYEKL. The CDR3 loop spans 15 amino acids. DNA for the CDR3: TGCGCCAGCAGCCAAGAGCTAGCGGGGGGCTACGAGCAGTACTTC. This sequence encodes CASSQELAGGYEQYF.

About this clone: Germline and junction disagree at one end, which may indicate a read error. The CDR3 region is CASSIVGWPGANVLTF. CDR3 nucleotides: TGTGCCAGTAGTATAGTAGGGTGGCCTGGGGCCAACGTCCTTACTTTC. The chain is built from TRBV19 and TRBJ2-6; possible D gene TRBD1, 5 bases. Per germline, CDR1 LNHDA and CDR2 SQIVND (reference sequence). The length of the CDR3 is 16 residues.

CDR3 protein: CAISESRISYEQYF. CDR3 coding DNA: TGTGCCATCAGTGAGTCCCGTATCTCCTACGAGCAGTACTTC. V is TRBV10-3 and J is TRBJ2-7; D call uncertain. The CDR3 runs 14 residues. Looked up from germline, CDR1 is ENHRY and CDR2 is SYGVKD. Deletions cut 0 bases from V and 0 bases from J, with 6 bases between.

This clone showed up many times. The gene calls are TRBV6-5 and TRBJ1-2, with 12 bases lining up with TRBD1. This CDR3 has 17 amino acids. V trimming: 0 bases; J trimming: 0 bases; junction bases outside the gene matches: 2. Germline V gene data show CDR1 as MNHEY and CDR2 as SVGAGI. CDR3 in DNA: TGTGCCAGCAGTTACTCGGGACAGGGGGCGGCTAACTATGGCTACACCTTC. Its translation: CASSYSGQGAANYGYTF.

The chain joins TRBV5-6 to TRBJ2-7, with a tentative D call TRBD1 (5 bases). This CDR3 is built from 16 residues. V shed 2 bases and J shed 0 bases, with 15 bases lying between them. Per germline, CDR1 SGHDT and CDR2 YYEEEE. The CDR3 loop is CASSFYGATASYEQYF. The CDR3 DNA is TGTGCCAGCAGCTTCTATGGGGCCACGGCCTCCTACGAGCAGTACTTC.

The rearrangement links TRBV20-1 to TRBJ1-5, with D uncertain. Deletions cut 6 bases from V and 9 bases from J, with 21 bases between. The CDR3 covers 14 residues. CDR1 and CDR2 from the germline V gene are DFQATT and SNEGSKA (reference sequence). The CDR3 nucleotides are TGCAGTGCGCCCAATGAGAGGACCCACGGGCCCCAGCATTTT. Residues: CSAPNERTHGPQHF.

The chain is built from TRBV5-1 and TRBJ2-7; no clear D. Germline V lookup: CDR1 SGHRS, CDR2 YFSETQ. V gave up 4 bases and J gave up 3 bases, with 11 bases separating them. This CDR3 contains 13 residues. The CDR3 here is CASSPFPHYEQYF. CDR3 bases: TGCGCCAGCAGCCCCTTCCCACACTACGAGCAGTACTTC.

The rearrangement links TRBV30 to TRBJ1-1; TRBD1 is a possible D gene (5 bases). This CDR3 contains 14 residues. The germline gives CDR1 GTSNPN, CDR2 SVGIG (reference sequence). Trimming stripped 4 bases from V and 5 bases from J, with 17 bases between. The CDR3 DNA follows: TGTGCCTGGACCCGAGCAGGGATAGGGACTGAAGCTTTCTTT. Protein sequence: CAWTRAGIGTEAFF.

With respect to this clone: At one of its ends the junction is not consistent with the germline gene, which may arise from a read error. The V and J genes are TRBV5-1 and TRBJ2-5; 14 nucleotides match TRBD2. The germline gives CDR1 SGHRS, CDR2 YFSETQ. The CDR3 is 16 residues long. DNA of the CDR3: TGCGCCAGCATCCCCGGACTAGCGGGAGGCACAGAGACCCAGTATTTC. It specifies CASIPGLAGGTETQYF.

In this sample, this clone turned up many times. The chain combines TRBV5-5 with TRBJ2-3, with D perhaps given as TRBD1 or TRBD2 (5 bases each). CDR1 and CDR2 (germline): SGHKS, YYEKEE (reference sequence). This CDR3 has 14 amino acids. V shed 2 bases and J shed 7 bases, with 14 bases lying between them. CDR3 nucleotides: TGTGCCAGCAGCTTCTGGGACGGCGGAAATACGCAGTATTTT. Amino acid sequence: CASSFWDGGNTQYF.

In regard to this clone: The junction and the germline gene differ at one end; a read error may be behind it. This chain links TRBV27 with TRBJ2-1, with 10 positions matching TRBD2. Germline lookup yields CDR1 MNHEY and CDR2 SMNVEV (reference sequence). The CDR3 totals 19 residues. The CDR3 nucleotides are TGTGCCAGCAGTCCCCGGGCGGGACTAGCGCGAGGGTTAAACAATGAGCATTTCTTC. This gives the protein CASSPRAGLARGLNNEHFF.

This clone was seen only a few times. The junction departs from the called germline gene at one end, perhaps through a read error. The CDR3 coding sequence is TGTGCCAGCAGCTTAGGGACGCATGAACCCTTCCACTTT. Its translation: CASSLGTHEPFHF. This chain links TRBV11-3 with TRBJ1-6; no definite D call. Germline V lookup: CDR1 SGHNT, CDR2 YENEEA. The CDR3 is 13 residues long.

With regard to this clone: This is likely a read error, given that the CDR3 carries no conserved phenylalanine or tryptophan at its end. The chain has TRBV6-1 and TRBJ1-2; D ambiguous. This CDR3 is built from 11 residues. CDR1 MNHNS and CDR2 SASEGT come from the germline V gene. Trimming left V 4 bases short and J 9 bases short, with 9 bases between. CDR3 residues: CASSGGICYTI. The CDR3 DNA reads TGTGCCAGCAGTGGCGGGATCTGCTACACCATC.

This clone was detected ten times or more. The genes are TRBV6-2 or TRBV6-3 and TRBJ2-1; 11 nucleotides match TRBD2. CDR1 MNHEY and CDR2 SVGEGT come from the germline V gene. V lost 2 bases to trimming and J lost 0 bases; unmatched junction nucleotides: 6. This CDR3 is built from 18 residues. The CDR3 reads CASSYPPTSGGSYNEQFF. The CDR3 DNA sequence: TGTGCCAGCAGTTACCCTCCTACTAGCGGGGGCTCCTACAATGAGCAGTTCTTC.